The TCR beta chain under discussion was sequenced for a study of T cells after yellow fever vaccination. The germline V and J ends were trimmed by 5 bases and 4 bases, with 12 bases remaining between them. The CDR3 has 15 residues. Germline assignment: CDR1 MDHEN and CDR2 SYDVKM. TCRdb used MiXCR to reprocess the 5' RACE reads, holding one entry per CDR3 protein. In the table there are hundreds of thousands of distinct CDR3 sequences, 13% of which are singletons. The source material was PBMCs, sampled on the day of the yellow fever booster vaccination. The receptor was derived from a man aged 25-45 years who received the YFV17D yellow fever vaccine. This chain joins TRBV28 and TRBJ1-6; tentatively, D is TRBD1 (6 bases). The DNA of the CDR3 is TGTGCCAGCAGTAAACAGGGCTTTTATAATTCACCCCTCCACTTT. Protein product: CASSKQGFYNSPLHF.